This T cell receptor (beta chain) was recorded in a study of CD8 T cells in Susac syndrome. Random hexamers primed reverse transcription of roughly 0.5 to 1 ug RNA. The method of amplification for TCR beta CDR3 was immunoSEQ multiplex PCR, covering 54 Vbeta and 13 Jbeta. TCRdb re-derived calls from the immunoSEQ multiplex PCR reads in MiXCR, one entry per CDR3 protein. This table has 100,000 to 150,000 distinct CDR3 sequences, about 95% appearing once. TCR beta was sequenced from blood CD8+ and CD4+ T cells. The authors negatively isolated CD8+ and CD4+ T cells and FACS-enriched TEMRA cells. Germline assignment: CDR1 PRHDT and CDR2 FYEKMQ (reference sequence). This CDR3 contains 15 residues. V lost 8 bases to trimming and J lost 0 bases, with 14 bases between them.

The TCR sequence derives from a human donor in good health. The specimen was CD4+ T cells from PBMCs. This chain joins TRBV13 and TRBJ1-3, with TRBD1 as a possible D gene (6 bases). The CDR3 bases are TGTGCCAGCGGCCGACAGGCCCACTCTGGAAACACCATATATTTT. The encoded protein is CASGRQAHSGNTIYF. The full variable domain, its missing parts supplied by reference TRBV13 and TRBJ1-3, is AAGVIQSPRHLIKEKRETATLKCYPIPRHDTVYWYQQGPGQDPQFLISFYEKMQSDKGSIPDRFSAQQFSDYHSELNMSSLELGDSALYFCASGRQAHSGNTIYFGEGSWLTVV.